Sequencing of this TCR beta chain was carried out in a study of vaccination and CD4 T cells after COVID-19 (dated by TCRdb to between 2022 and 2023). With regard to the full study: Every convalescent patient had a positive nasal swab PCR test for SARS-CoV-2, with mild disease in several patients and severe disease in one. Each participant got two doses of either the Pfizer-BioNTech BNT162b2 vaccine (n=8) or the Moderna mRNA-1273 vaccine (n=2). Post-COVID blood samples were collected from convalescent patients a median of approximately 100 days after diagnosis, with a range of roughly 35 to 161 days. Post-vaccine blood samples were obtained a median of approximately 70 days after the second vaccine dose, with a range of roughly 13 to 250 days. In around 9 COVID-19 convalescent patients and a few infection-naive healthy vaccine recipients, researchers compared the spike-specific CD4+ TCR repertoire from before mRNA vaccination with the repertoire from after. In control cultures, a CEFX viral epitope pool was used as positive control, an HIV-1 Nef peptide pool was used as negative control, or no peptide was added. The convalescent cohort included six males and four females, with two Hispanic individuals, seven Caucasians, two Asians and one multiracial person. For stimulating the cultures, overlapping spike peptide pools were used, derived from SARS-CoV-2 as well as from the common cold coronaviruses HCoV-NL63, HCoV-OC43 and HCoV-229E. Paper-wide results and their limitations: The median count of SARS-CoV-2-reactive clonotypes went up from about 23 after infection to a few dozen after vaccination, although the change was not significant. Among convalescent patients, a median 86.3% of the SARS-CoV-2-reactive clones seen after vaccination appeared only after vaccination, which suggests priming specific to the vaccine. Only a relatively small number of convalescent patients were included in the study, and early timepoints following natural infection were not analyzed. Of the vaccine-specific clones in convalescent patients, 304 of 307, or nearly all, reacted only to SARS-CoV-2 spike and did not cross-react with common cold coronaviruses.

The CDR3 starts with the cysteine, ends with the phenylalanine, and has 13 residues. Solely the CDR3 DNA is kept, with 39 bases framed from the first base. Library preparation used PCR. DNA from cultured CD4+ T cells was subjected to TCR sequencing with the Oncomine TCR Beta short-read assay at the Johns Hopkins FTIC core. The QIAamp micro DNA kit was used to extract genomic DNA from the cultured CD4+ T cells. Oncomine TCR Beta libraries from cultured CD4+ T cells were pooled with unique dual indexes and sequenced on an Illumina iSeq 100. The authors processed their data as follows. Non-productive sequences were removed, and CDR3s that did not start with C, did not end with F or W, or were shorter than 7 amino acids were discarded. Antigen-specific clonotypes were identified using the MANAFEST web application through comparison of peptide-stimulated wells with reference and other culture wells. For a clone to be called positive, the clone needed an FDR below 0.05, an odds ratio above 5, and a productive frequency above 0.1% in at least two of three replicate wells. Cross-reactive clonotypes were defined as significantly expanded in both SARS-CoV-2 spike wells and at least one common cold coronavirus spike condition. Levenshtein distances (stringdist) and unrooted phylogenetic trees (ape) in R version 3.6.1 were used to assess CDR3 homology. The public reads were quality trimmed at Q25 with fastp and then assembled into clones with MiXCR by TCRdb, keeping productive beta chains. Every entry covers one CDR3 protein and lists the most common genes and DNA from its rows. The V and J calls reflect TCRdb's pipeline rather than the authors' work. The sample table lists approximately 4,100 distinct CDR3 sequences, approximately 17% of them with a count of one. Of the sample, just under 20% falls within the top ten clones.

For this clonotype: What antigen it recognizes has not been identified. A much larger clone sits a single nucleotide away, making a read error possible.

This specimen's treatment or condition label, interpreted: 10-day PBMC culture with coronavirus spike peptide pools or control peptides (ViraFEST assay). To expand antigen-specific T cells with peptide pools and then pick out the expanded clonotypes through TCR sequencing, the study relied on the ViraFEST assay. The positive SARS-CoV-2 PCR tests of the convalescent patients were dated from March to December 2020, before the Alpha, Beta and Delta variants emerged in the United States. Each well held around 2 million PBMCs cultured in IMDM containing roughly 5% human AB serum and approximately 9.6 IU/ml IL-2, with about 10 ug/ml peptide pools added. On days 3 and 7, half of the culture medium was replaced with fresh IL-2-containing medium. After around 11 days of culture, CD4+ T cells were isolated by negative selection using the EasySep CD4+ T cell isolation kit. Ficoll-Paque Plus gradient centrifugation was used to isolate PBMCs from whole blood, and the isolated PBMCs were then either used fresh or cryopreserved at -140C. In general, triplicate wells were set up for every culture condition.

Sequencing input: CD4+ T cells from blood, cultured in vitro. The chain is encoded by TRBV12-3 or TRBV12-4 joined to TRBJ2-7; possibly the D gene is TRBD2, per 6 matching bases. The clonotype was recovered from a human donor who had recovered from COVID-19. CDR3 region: CVSSAGRVYEQYF. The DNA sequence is TGTGTCAGCAGTGCGGGACGGGTCTACGAGCAGTACTTC.